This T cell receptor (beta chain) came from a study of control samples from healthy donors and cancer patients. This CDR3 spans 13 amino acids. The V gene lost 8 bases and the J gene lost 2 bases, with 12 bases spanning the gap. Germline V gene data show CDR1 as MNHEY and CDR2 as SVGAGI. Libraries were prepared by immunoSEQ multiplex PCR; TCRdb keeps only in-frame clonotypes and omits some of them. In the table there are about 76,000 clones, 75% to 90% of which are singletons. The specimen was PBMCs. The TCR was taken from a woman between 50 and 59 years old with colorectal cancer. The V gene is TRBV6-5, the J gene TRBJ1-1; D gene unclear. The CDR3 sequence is CASAKRTNTEAFF. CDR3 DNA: TGTGCCAGCGCCAAACGGACTAACACTGAAGCTTTCTTT.